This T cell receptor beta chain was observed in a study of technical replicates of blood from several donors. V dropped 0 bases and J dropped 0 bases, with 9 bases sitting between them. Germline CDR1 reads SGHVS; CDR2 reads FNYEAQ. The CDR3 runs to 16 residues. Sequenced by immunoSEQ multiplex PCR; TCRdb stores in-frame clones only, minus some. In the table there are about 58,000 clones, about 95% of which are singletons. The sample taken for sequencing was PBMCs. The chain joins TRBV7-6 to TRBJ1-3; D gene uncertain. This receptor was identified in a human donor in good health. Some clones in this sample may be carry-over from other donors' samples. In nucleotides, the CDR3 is TGTGCCAGCAGCTTAGCCGGGTATGGCTCTGGAAACACCATATATTTT. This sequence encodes CASSLAGYGSGNTIYF.